A selection of T cell receptor beta chains follows, all from one sample in a study of shared clonotypes between healthy human individuals. Repertoires were generated with immunoSEQ multiplex PCR, while TCRdb's copy carries only in-frame clones and drops some. The sample includes about 2.1 million clones, 90% to 95% of them seen just once. The sequencing input was naive CD8+ T cells from PBMCs. Receptors were obtained from a man younger than 30 in good health. Some clones in this sample may be carry-over from other donors' samples. Both conserved end residues are part of each CDR3. A D gene is named only where the DNA matches it firmly. Some rows have no size entry. The others give once, few or many, or a class for an expanded clone.

d_call	v_call	j_call	clone_size	cdr3_aa	cdr3_nt
-	TRBV15	TRBJ1-1	-	CATSRAGGEAFF	TGTGCCACCAGCAGAGCCGGAGGTGAAGCTTTCTTT
-	TRBV27	TRBJ2-7	-	CASQLGTGYEQYF	TGTGCCAGCCAATTAGGGACGGGATACGAGCAGTACTTC
TRBD1	TRBV19	TRBJ1-5	-	CASRTGAQPQHF	TGTGCCAGTAGAACAGGGGCTCAGCCCCAGCATTTT
TRBD1	TRBV28	TRBJ2-7	-	CASSSRDSSYEQYF	TGTGCCAGCAGCTCTCGGGACAGCTCCTACGAGCAGTACTTC
TRBD2	TRBV5-1	TRBJ2-1	-	CASSWTSGQYNEQFF	TGCGCCAGCAGCTGGACTAGCGGCCAATACAATGAGCAGTTCTTC
-	TRBV14	TRBJ1-2	many	CASSQVPGDTYGYTF	TGTGCCAGCAGCCAAGTCCCGGGGGACACCTATGGCTACACCTTC
TRBD2	TRBV5-6	TRBJ2-7	-	CASSLALAGLREQYF	TGTGCCAGCAGCTTGGCACTAGCGGGTTTGCGCGAGCAGTACTTC
-	TRBV27	TRBJ1-5	-	CASDKKGARQPQHF	TGTGCCAGCGATAAGAAAGGGGCTAGGCAGCCCCAGCATTTT
-	TRBV21-1	TRBJ1-1	-	CASNSGWTEAFF	TGTGCCAGCAACTCAGGCTGGACTGAAGCTTTCTTT
TRBD2	TRBV11-2	TRBJ2-1	-	CASSPSGTSGRNNEQFF	TGTGCCAGCAGCCCTAGTGGGACTAGCGGTCGGAACAATGAGCAGTTCTTC
-	TRBV5-1	TRBJ2-5	-	CASSLTAGWETQYF	TGCGCCAGCAGCTTGACGGCGGGATGGGAGACCCAGTACTTC
-	TRBV9	TRBJ1-1	-	CASSLSTENTEAFF	TGTGCCAGCAGCTTATCGACAGAGAACACTGAAGCTTTCTTT
-	TRBV25-1	TRBJ1-2	-	CASSEDREYNYGYTF	TGTGCCAGCAGTGAAGACAGAGAGTATAACTATGGCTACACCTTC
-	TRBV2	TRBJ1-4	-	CASSDYPGTPYEKLFF	TGTGCCAGCAGTGACTACCCCGGGACCCCATATGAAAAACTGTTTTTT
TRBD2	TRBV29-1	TRBJ2-5	-	CSGKTSFEETQYF	TGCAGCGGTAAGACTAGCTTTGAGGAGACCCAGTACTTC
-	TRBV2	TRBJ2-7	-	CASRVGTYEQYF	TGTGCCAGCAGAGTCGGGACCTACGAGCAGTACTTC
-	TRBV7-9	TRBJ2-5	-	CASSFTDNHWETQYF	TGTGCCAGCAGCTTCACGGACAACCACTGGGAGACCCAGTACTTC
TRBD2	TRBV7-2	TRBJ2-7	-	CASSSVWLAGIGSYEQYF	TGTGCCAGCAGCTCGGTTTGGCTAGCGGGCATAGGGTCCTACGAGCAGTACTTC
-	TRBV23-1	TRBJ2-3	-	CASSQSLAGRSTDTQYF	TGCGCCAGCAGTCAATCGTTGGCTGGGAGGAGCACAGATACGCAGTATTTT
TRBD2	TRBV4-3	TRBJ2-7	-	CASSQLAGLSPEQYF	TGCGCCAGCAGCCAACTAGCGGGTCTCTCCCCCGAGCAGTACTTC
-	TRBV27	TRBJ2-5	-	CASSAATGRQETQYF	TGTGCCAGCAGTGCTGCCACCGGGAGACAAGAGACCCAGTACTTC
-	TRBV7-2	TRBJ2-5	-	CASSLEGGAWKETQYF	TGTGCCAGCAGCTTAGAGGGGGGGGCGTGGAAAGAGACCCAGTACTTC
TRBD2	TRBV7-6	TRBJ2-2	-	CASSLILAGDGNTGELFF	TGTGCCAGCAGCTTAATCCTAGCGGGGGACGGAAACACCGGGGAGCTGTTTTTT
-	TRBV19	TRBJ1-5	-	CASSIGAFNQPQHF	TGTGCCAGTAGTATAGGGGCGTTCAATCAGCCCCAGCATTTT
-	TRBV11-2	TRBJ2-7	once	CASSPGGREQYF	TGTGCCAGCAGCCCCGGGGGCAGAGAGCAGTACTTC
-	TRBV29-1	TRBJ2-7	once	CSAYEQYF	TGCAGCGCGTACGAGCAGTACTTC
-	TRBV2	TRBJ1-2	-	CASSAYGGNYGYTF	TGTGCCAGCAGTGCGTACGGGGGCAACTATGGCTACACCTTC
-	TRBV21-1	TRBJ1-1	-	CASSKFGRVGTEAFF	TGTGCCAGCAGCAAATTCGGTAGGGTAGGCACTGAAGCTTTCTTT
-	TRBV5-1	TRBJ2-3	few	CASSFGEIDTQYF	TGCGCCAGCAGCTTTGGGGAAATAGATACGCAGTATTTT
-	TRBV9	TRBJ2-1	-	CASSARDREYNEQFF	TGTGCCAGCAGCGCGCGGGACAGAGAATACAATGAGCAGTTCTTC
-	TRBV27	TRBJ1-5	-	CASSPTRASNQPQHF	TGTGCCAGCAGCCCGACAAGAGCTAGCAATCAGCCCCAGCATTTT
-	TRBV13	TRBJ1-5	-	CASSLGGVVNNQPQHF	TGTGCCAGCAGCTTAGGGGGTGTGGTTAATAATCAGCCCCAGCATTTT
-	TRBV9	TRBJ2-2	-	CASSVGGRVGTGELFF	TGTGCCAGCAGCGTAGGGGGCAGGGTTGGCACCGGGGAGCTGTTTTTT
-	TRBV7-9	TRBJ1-5	few	CASSSTGTNQPQHF	TGTGCCAGCAGCTCTACAGGGACCAATCAGCCCCAGCATTTT
-	TRBV5-5	TRBJ2-7	-	CASSLAPPYEQYF	TGTGCCAGCAGCCTTGCCCCGCCCTACGAGCAGTACTTC
-	TRBV25-1	TRBJ1-6	-	CASSEWVNSPLHF	TGTGCCAGCAGTGAATGGGTCAATTCACCCCTCCACTTT
-	TRBV27	TRBJ1-5	-	CASSLWIDQPQHF	TGTGCCAGCAGTTTATGGATAGATCAGCCCCAGCATTTT
TRBD1	TRBV5-1	TRBJ1-1	-	CASSLWDRAPTTEAFF	TGCGCCAGCAGCTTGTGGGACAGGGCGCCGACCACTGAAGCTTTCTTT
-	TRBV7-9	TRBJ2-2	-	CASSPFEGELFF	TGTGCCAGCAGCCCCTTCGAGGGGGAGCTGTTTTTT
-	TRBV7-9	TRBJ2-3	-	CASSPRAADSTDTQYF	TGTGCCAGCAGCCCGCGTGCAGCGGATAGCACAGATACGCAGTATTTT
-	TRBV13	TRBJ2-1	-	CASSPPPRREQFF	TGTGCCAGCAGCCCACCACCCCGGAGGGAGCAGTTCTTC
-	TRBV27	TRBJ2-2	-	CASGGGLGNTGELFF	TGTGCCAGCGGGGGGGGGCTGGGGAACACCGGGGAGCTGTTTTTT
TRBD2	TRBV4-3	TRBJ2-2	once	CASSQGSSGGNTGELFF	TGCGCCAGCAGCCAAGGGTCTAGCGGGGGTAACACCGGGGAGCTGTTTTTT
TRBD2	TRBV27	TRBJ2-7	-	CASSLSGRRLGEQYF	TGTGCCAGCAGTCTCAGCGGGAGAAGACTAGGAGAGCAGTACTTC
TRBD2	TRBV28	TRBJ2-2	-	CASSPLAGRNTGELFF	TGTGCCAGCAGTCCACTAGCGGGCAGGAACACCGGGGAGCTGTTTTTT
-	TRBV13	TRBJ2-1	-	CASSLDQVSYNEQFF	TGTGCCAGCAGCTTAGATCAGGTATCCTACAATGAGCAGTTCTTC
-	TRBV11-1	TRBJ2-7	-	CASSLAGYEQYF	TGTGCCAGCAGCTTAGCGGGCTACGAGCAGTACTTC
TRBD1	TRBV27	TRBJ2-7	-	CASSQWTGKYF	TGTGCCAGCAGTCAATGGACAGGAAAGTACTTC
-	TRBV5-1	TRBJ2-7	-	CASSQDNSYEQYF	TGCGCCAGCAGTCAGGACAACTCCTACGAGCAGTACTTC
TRBD1	TRBV27	TRBJ1-5	few	CASSNTVGTGNQPQHF	TGTGCCAGCAGTAATACCGTGGGGACAGGGAATCAGCCCCAGCATTTT
TRBD2	TRBV5-4	TRBJ2-1	-	CASSLWREGLGNEQFF	TGTGCCAGCAGCTTGTGGCGGGAGGGCCTGGGCAATGAGCAGTTCTTC
-	TRBV7-2	TRBJ1-4	-	CASSQHPTGSNEKLFF	TGTGCCAGCAGCCAACACCCGACAGGAAGTAATGAAAAACTGTTTTTT
-	TRBV15	TRBJ2-3	once	CATSRDDRYTDTQYF	TGTGCCACCAGCAGAGATGACAGGTACACAGATACGCAGTATTTT
TRBD2	TRBV27	TRBJ2-1	-	CASTTPGLGYNEQFF	TGTGCCAGCACCACTCCGGGACTAGGGTACAATGAGCAGTTCTTC
TRBD2	TRBV27	TRBJ2-3	-	CASSSRAGLAGVTPTDTQYF	TGTGCCAGCAGCTCACGGGCGGGACTAGCGGGAGTCACCCCAACAGATACGCAGTATTTT